Below, 13 T cell receptor beta chains from the same sample are listed, as sequenced in a study of graft-versus-host responses after intestinal transplantation. The protocol was immunoSEQ multiplex PCR, while the TCRdb copy is restricted to in-frame clones and leaves out a portion. The sample carries about 14,000 clones, about 61% recorded once. Lamina propria and intraepithelial lymphocytes were released by processing graft tissue. This specimen was ileum tissue, taken 524 days after transplant. The receptors derive from a human patient who received an intestinal transplant, so some T cells may come from the graft donor.

J is TRBJ1-6 and V is TRBV4-3; no clear D. Per the germline V gene, CDR1 is LGHNA and CDR2 is YSLEER. V dropped 0 bases and J dropped 9 bases, with 12 bases sitting between them. There are 15 residues in the CDR3. Here the CDR3 reads CASSQDRGYSSPLHF. The CDR3, as DNA: TGCGCCAGCAGCCAAGATCGTGGTTACAGTTCACCCCTCCACTTT.

This clone was detected once. The V and J genes are TRBV4-3 and TRBJ2-4, with unresolved D. V lost 0 bases and J 0 bases, leaving 15 bases between the germline ends. Germline-derived CDR1 and CDR2 are LGHNA and YSLEER. The CDR3 extends over 18 amino acids. Written as DNA, the CDR3 is TGCGCCAGCAGCCAAGAAAGGTCGGCGTGGAGAGCCAAAAACATTCAGTACTTC. Translated, it gives CASSQERSAWRAKNIQYF.

The chain links TRBV13 to TRBJ2-3; D gene uncertain. Per the germline V gene, CDR1 is PRHDT and CDR2 is FYEKMQ (reference sequence). The CDR3 loop spans 12 amino acids. V was pared by 2 bases and J by 14 bases, with 14 bases between. This chain's CDR3 is CASSLQANPMYF. CDR3 bases: TGTGCCAGCAGCTTACAGGCTAACCCCATGTATTTT.

This clone showed up just once. V gene TRBV6-5 combines with J gene TRBJ2-3; 7 nucleotides agree with TRBD2. From germline, CDR1 is MNHEY and CDR2 SVGAGI. Trimming at V came to 8 bases and at J to 4 bases, leaving 3 bases not matched to a gene. This CDR3 is built from 12 residues. CDR3 residues: CASGREADTQYF. CDR3 coding DNA: TGTGCCAGCGGGAGGGAAGCAGATACGCAGTATTTT.

The chain couples TRBV5-1 to TRBJ1-1; D is perhaps TRBD1 (6 bases). The CDR3 runs 14 residues. Between the trimmed V and J ends, which lost 3 bases and 6 bases, there was a span of 15 bases. Germline V gene lookup returns CDR1 SGHRS and CDR2 YFSETQ. CDR3 bases: TGCGCCAGCAGCTCGTTCGGGACAAGCCCTGAAGCTTTCTTT. Its protein product is CASSSFGTSPEAFF.

This chain joins TRBV25-1 and TRBJ2-3; 7 bases line up with TRBD2. CDR3 size: 17 residues. The trim removed 3 bases at V and 0 bases at J, leaving 9 bases unmatched. Germline V lookup: CDR1 MGHDK, CDR2 SYGVNS. The CDR3 sequence is CASSDLARGFSTDTQYF. CDR3 coding DNA: TGTGCCAGCAGTGATCTCGCGCGGGGGTTTAGCACAGATACGCAGTATTTT.

The genes are TRBV7-9 and TRBJ1-3; TRBD1 matches 8 bases. The CDR3 runs to 14 residues. The V and J ends lost 4 bases and 2 bases, in that order; junction bases with no gene match: 1. The V gene's germline CDR1 is SEHNR and CDR2 FQNEAQ (reference sequence). Written as DNA, the CDR3 is TGTGCCAGCAGCTCACAGGGGGCTGGAAACACCATATATTTT. This sequence encodes CASSSQGAGNTIYF. The variable domain in full, completed from reference TRBV7-9 and TRBJ1-3, reads DTGVSQNPRHKITKRGQNVTFRCDPISEHNRLYWYRQTLGQGPEFLTYFQNEAQLEKSRLLSDRFSAERPKGSFSTLEIQRTEQGDSAMYLCASSSQGAGNTIYFGEGSWLTVV.

This chain joins TRBV29-1 and TRBJ1-5; a possible D gene is TRBD1 (5 bases). Germline-derived CDR1 and CDR2 are SQVTM and ANQGSEA. The CDR3 length is 15 residues. The V end lost 0 bases, the J end lost 4 bases, and 13 bases lay between the germline ends. Here the CDR3 DNA reads TGCAGCGTTGAAGAGAAGGGGCCAACTAATCAGCCCCAGCATTTT. This sequence encodes CSVEEKGPTNQPQHF.

V gene TRBV6-6 combines with J gene TRBJ2-5; D might be TRBD2 (6 bases). CDR3 length equals 14 residues. In germline, CDR1 is MNHNY, CDR2 SVGAGI (reference sequence). The V and J ends lost 2 bases and 5 bases respectively, with 12 bases between them. CDR3 nucleotides: TGTGCCAGCAGTTACGTGGCCCGGGGGGAGACCCAGTACTTC. Translated: CASSYVARGETQYF.

This clone has more than one count but fewer than ten. The CDR3 loop is CASSIPTGGDSPLHF. The CDR3 DNA sequence: TGTGCCAGCAGCATTCCAACAGGGGGCGACTCACCCCTCCACTTT. The rearrangement uses TRBV11-2 and TRBJ1-6; 9 bases are shared with TRBD1. J lost 10 bases, V lost 5 bases, and 9 bases had no gene match. Germline V gives CDR1 SGHAT, CDR2 FQNNGV. The CDR3 contains 15 residues.

The chain carries TRBV27 and TRBJ1-1; D not certain. CDR3 length: 16 residues. Between the trimmed V and J ends, which lost 2 bases and 0 bases, there was a span of 13 bases. CDR1 is MNHEY, CDR2 SMNVEV, per germline (reference sequence). The CDR3 protein is CASSLNRPVMNTEAFF. CDR3 sequence (DNA): TGTGCCAGCAGTTTAAACCGTCCGGTCATGAACACTGAAGCTTTCTTT.

The chain combines TRBV25-1 with TRBJ2-3; no clear D. This CDR3 is built from 14 residues. Between the trimmed V and J ends, which lost 4 bases and 0 bases, there was a span of 8 bases. Looked up from germline, CDR1 is MGHDK and CDR2 is SYGVNS. The CDR3 nucleotides read TGTGCCAGCAGTGCCTCCCGGAGCACAGATACGCAGTATTTT. Translating gives CASSASRSTDTQYF.

This chain uses TRBV11-2 with TRBJ2-2, with D perhaps matching TRBD1 (6 bases). The CDR3 is made up of 15 amino acids. Trimming pared 3 bases from V and 0 bases from J, leaving 8 bases between. Germline values: CDR1 SGHAT, CDR2 FQNNGV. This CDR3 reads CASSLWTANTGELFF. CDR3 nucleotides: TGTGCCAGCAGCTTGTGGACAGCGAACACCGGGGAGCTGTTTTTT.